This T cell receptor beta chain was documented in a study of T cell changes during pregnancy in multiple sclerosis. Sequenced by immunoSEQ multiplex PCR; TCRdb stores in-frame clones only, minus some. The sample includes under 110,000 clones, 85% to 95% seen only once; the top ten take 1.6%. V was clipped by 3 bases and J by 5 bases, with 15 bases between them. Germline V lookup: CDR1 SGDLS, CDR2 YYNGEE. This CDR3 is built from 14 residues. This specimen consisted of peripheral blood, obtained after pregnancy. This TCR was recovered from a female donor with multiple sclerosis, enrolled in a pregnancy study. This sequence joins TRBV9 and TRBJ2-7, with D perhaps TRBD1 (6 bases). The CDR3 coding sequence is TGTGCCAGCAGCGACAAAGCCAGGGGTGACGAGCAGTACTTC. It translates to CASSDKARGDEQYF.